Each of the 27 T cell receptor beta chains below was sequenced from the same sample in a study of T cells in Graves' hyperthyroidism and ophthalmopathy. RNA transcripts served as the template for amplifying TCR beta CDR3 regions. Primed by the HTBI set, a first-round RT-PCR was run on the TCR CDR3. TCRdb itself ran the multiplex PCR reads through MiXCR, one entry per CDR3 protein. The sample shows roughly 160,000 distinct CDR3 sequences, about 9% of them seen only once. The sequenced sample consisted of blood. The receptor source for this set is a woman between 18 and 30 years old with Graves' hyperthyroidism that later progressed to Graves' ophthalmopathy.

This clonotype was counted ten times or more. The chain combines TRBV28 with TRBJ2-7; TRBD1 is a possible D gene (6 bases). The germline CDR1 and CDR2 sequences are MDHEN and SYDVKM. This CDR3 has 14 residues. V lost 1 base, J lost 3 bases, and 10 bases lay in between. The CDR3 is CASSLSQGFYEQYF. CDR3 sequence (DNA): TGTGCCAGCAGTTTATCTCAGGGGTTCTACGAGCAGTACTTC.

In this sample, this clonotype turned up many times. The chain joins TRBV7-2 to TRBJ2-5; D not resolved. The CDR3 contains 14 residues. The germline V gene has CDR1 SGHTA and CDR2 FQGNSA. Trimming pared 1 base from V and 4 bases from J, leaving 10 bases between. For the CDR3, the DNA is TGTGCCAGCAGCTTAGTCGGCAGTGCAGAGACCCAGTACTTC. Translating it yields CASSLVGSAETQYF.

This clonotype was counted ten times or more. V and J are TRBV20-1 and TRBJ1-4; possibly TRBD1 for D (6 bases). CDR1 and CDR2 (germline): DFQATT, SNEGSKA (reference sequence). With 3 bases removed from V and 5 bases from J, the gap between germline ends came to 10 bases. The CDR3 is 13 residues long. CDR3 nucleotide sequence: TGCAGTGCTAGTCGCCAGGGGAATGAAAAACTGTTTTTT. Its translation is CSASRQGNEKLFF.

In its sample, this clonotype was seen many times. The rearrangement links TRBV10-3 to TRBJ2-7, with D possibly being TRBD1 or TRBD2 (11 bases each). Trimming stripped 2 bases from V and 3 bases from J, with 29 bases between. The CDR3 covers 20 residues. Germline V gene data show CDR1 as ENHRY and CDR2 as SYGVKD. The CDR3, as DNA: TGTGCCATCAGTGAGGGGGACAGGGGGGTTCTAGCGGGAGGAAACTACGAGCAGTACTTC. It is translated as CAISEGDRGVLAGGNYEQYF.

This chain connects TRBV4-2 to TRBJ2-7, with 11 nucleotides matching TRBD2. The germline V gene has CDR1 LGHNA and CDR2 YNFKEQ. The CDR3 covers 15 residues. Germline trimming cut 0 bases from V and 3 bases from J; bases unmatched to any gene: 1. The CDR3 region has the DNA TGTGCCAGCAGCCAAGAGACTAGCGGGGTCTACGAGCAGTACTTC. Translation: CASSQETSGVYEQYF.

There are many counts of this clonotype. V gene TRBV6-1 combines with J gene TRBJ2-5, with TRBD2 matching over 16 bases. Germline CDR1 and CDR2: MNHNS and SASEGT. Unmatched junction bases numbered 6, after V lost 6 bases and J lost 5 bases. This CDR3 region has 16 residues. The CDR3 protein is CASSLGLAGGGETQYF. The CDR3 bases are TGTGCCAGCAGCTTGGGACTAGCGGGGGGGGGGGAGACCCAGTACTTC.

At least ten counts were recorded for this clonotype. The chain recombines TRBV7-9 with TRBJ1-3; D is undetermined. Trimming stripped 2 bases from V and 8 bases from J, with 10 bases between. The CDR3 loop spans 13 amino acids. From germline, CDR1 is SEHNR and CDR2 FQNEAQ (reference sequence). As DNA, the CDR3 is TGTGCCAGCAGCTTAAGTTTTCTGGACACCATATATTTT. Translated: CASSLSFLDTIYF.

Ten or more counts support this clonotype. The CDR3 loop reads CASSLQLLEQYF. The CDR3 DNA reads TGTGCCAGCAGCTTACAACTCCTTGAGCAGTACTTC. V gene TRBV7-9 combines with J gene TRBJ2-7; no definite D call. CDR1 is SEHNR and CDR2 is FQNEAQ in the germline V gene (reference sequence). The V gene lost 2 bases and the J gene lost 7 bases, with 9 bases spanning the gap. The CDR3 is 12 amino acids.

The chain recombines TRBV7-9 with TRBJ1-2, with a tentative D call TRBD1 (6 bases). CDR1 is SEHNR and CDR2 is FQNEAQ in the germline V gene (reference sequence). V lost 3 bases, J lost 10 bases, and 15 bases lay in between. The CDR3 extends over 13 amino acids. The CDR3 sequence is CASSFWGGADYTF. The DNA of the CDR3 is TGTGCCAGCAGCTTCTGGGGGGGCGCGGACTACACCTTC. Full variable domain (remainder filled in from reference TRBV7-9 and TRBJ1-2): DTGVSQNPRHKITKRGQNVTFRCDPISEHNRLYWYRQTLGQGPEFLTYFQNEAQLEKSRLLSDRFSAERPKGSFSTLEIQRTEQGDSAMYLCASSFWGGADYTFGSGTRLTVV.

This clonotype has a count of ten or more. The V gene is TRBV7-9, the J gene TRBJ1-1; 8 bases agree with TRBD1. Trimming removed 4 bases from V and 1 base from J; junction bases left unmatched: 5. CDR1 and CDR2 (germline): SEHNR, FQNEAQ (reference sequence). The CDR3 has 15 residues. DNA for the CDR3: TGTGCCAGCAGCTCGACAGGGGCCAAGAACACTGAAGCTTTCTTT. As protein: CASSSTGAKNTEAFF.

This clonotype occurred many times. The J gene is TRBJ2-7, the V gene TRBV28; D might be TRBD2 (6 bases). V lost 3 bases, J lost 2 bases, and 14 bases lay in between. The CDR3 is made up of 15 amino acids. Germline V lookup: CDR1 MDHEN, CDR2 SYDVKM. The chain's CDR3 is CASSFAGGSAYEQYF. Written as DNA, the CDR3 is TGTGCCAGCAGTTTTGCCGGGGGTAGCGCCTACGAGCAGTACTTC.

The chain uses TRBV30 and TRBJ1-6, with 9 positions matching TRBD1. Looked up from germline, CDR1 is GTSNPN and CDR2 is SVGIG (reference sequence). J gave up 3 bases and V 5 bases, and 8 bases lay outside the gene matches. This CDR3 has 16 residues. CDR3 protein: CAWGGDRVNYNSPLHF. The CDR3 nucleotides are TGTGCCTGGGGGGGGGACAGGGTGAACTATAATTCACCCCTCCACTTT.

The gene calls are TRBV20-1 and TRBJ1-6; D is unresolved. CDR1 is DFQATT and CDR2 is SNEGSKA in the germline V gene (reference sequence). This CDR3 comprises 14 residues. CDR3 loop: CRKRIGGYNSPLHF. As DNA, the CDR3 is TGCAGAAAAAGAATCGGAGGATATAATTCACCCCTCCACTTT.

This clonotype came up many times. The chain carries TRBV6-5 and TRBJ1-1; D is uncertain. Germline CDR1 is MNHEY and CDR2 is SVGAGI. Trimming removed 2 bases from V and 0 bases from J, with 25 bases in between. The CDR3 sequence is 20 residues long. The chain's CDR3 is CASSYEAGHRPTPLNTEAFF. CDR3 DNA: TGTGCCAGCAGTTACGAGGCAGGCCATAGGCCTACCCCACTGAACACTGAAGCTTTCTTT.

The sample holds many counts of this clonotype. This chain joins TRBV20-1 and TRBJ2-1; 8 positions match TRBD2. This CDR3 has 15 amino acids. CDR1 and CDR2 from the germline V gene are DFQATT and SNEGSKA (reference sequence). Losses at the gene ends were 3 bases for V and 9 bases for J; bases not matched to a gene: 13. The CDR3 here is CSASESGTRRVEQFF. The CDR3 DNA reads as TGCAGTGCTAGCGAGTCTGGGACTAGGAGGGTTGAGCAGTTCTTC.

In its sample, this clonotype was seen many times. V usage is TRBV13 and J usage is TRBJ1-1; 7 bases are a match to TRBD1. The CDR3 spans 13 residues. V trimming: 5 bases; J trimming: 11 bases; junction bases outside the gene matches: 11. CDR1 is PRHDT and CDR2 is FYEKMQ in the germline V gene (reference sequence). As DNA, the CDR3 is TGTGCCAGCAGCCAACGAGACAGGGCGAGGGCTTTCTTT. It translates to CASSQRDRARAFF.

There are many counts of this clonotype. This rearrangement joins TRBV2 to TRBJ2-1; 7 nucleotides match TRBD2. CDR3 length: 13 amino acids. With 6 bases clipped from V and 2 bases from J, the junction kept 1 base outside the gene matches. Germline V gives CDR1 SNHLY, CDR2 FYNNEI. The CDR3 DNA is TGTGCCAGCAGAGGACTAGCCTACAATGAGCAGTTCTTC. It translates to CASRGLAYNEQFF.

With respect to this clonotype: This may stem from a read error, because a much larger clone lies one nucleotide away. The rearrangement links TRBV6-2 or TRBV6-3 to TRBJ2-3; 7 bases are a match to TRBD2. Germline V lookup: CDR1 MNHEY, CDR2 SVGEGT. J gave up 0 bases and V 0 bases, and 9 bases lay outside the gene matches. This CDR3 comprises 18 residues. CDR3 residues: CASSYSPPGAGSTDTQYF. CDR3 DNA: TGTGCCAGCAGTTACTCGCCTCCGGGAGCGGGAAGCACAGATACGCAGTATTTT.

This clonotype was seen only a few times. The V and J genes are TRBV20-1 and TRBJ2-1, with 7 bases matching TRBD1. Unmatched junction bases numbered 8, after V lost 4 bases and J lost 5 bases. Germline values: CDR1 DFQATT, CDR2 SNEGSKA (reference sequence). The CDR3 consists of 14 residues. CDR3 region: CSAIKQGLNNEQFF. In DNA form, the CDR3 reads TGCAGTGCTATCAAACAGGGGTTAAACAATGAGCAGTTCTTC.

This clonotype was seen many times. The chain is built from TRBV18 and TRBJ1-1; D is unclear. V lost 4 bases and J lost 5, with 11 bases in between. Germline V CDR1 and CDR2: KGHSH, LQKENI. This CDR3 region has 13 residues. The CDR3 sequence: CASSRLRDTEAFF. The CDR3 bases are TGTGCCAGCTCACGACTCCGGGATACTGAAGCTTTCTTT.

At least ten counts were recorded for this clonotype. This chain joins TRBV7-9 and TRBJ2-7; the D call may be TRBD1 or TRBD2 (6 bases each). Germline CDR1 and CDR2: SEHNR and FQNEAQ (reference sequence). The CDR3 consists of 14 residues. V lost 7 bases and J 3 bases, leaving 16 bases between the germline ends. The CDR3 spells CASKKEGGIYEQYF. The CDR3 nucleotides read TGTGCCAGCAAAAAGGAGGGGGGCATCTACGAGCAGTACTTC.

The table lists this clonotype with many counts. Written as DNA, the CDR3 is TGTGCCACCAGTAGTAACGGGAGGTCCTACAATGAGCAGTTCTTC. It codes for CATSSNGRSYNEQFF. The chain joins TRBV24-1 to TRBJ2-1, with 7 nucleotides matching TRBD2. The CDR3 has 15 amino acids. The V gene end was trimmed by 6 bases and the J gene end by 1 base; junction bases not matched to a gene: 5. Germline V lookup: CDR1 KGHDR, CDR2 SFDVKD.

This clonotype came up many times. The rearrangement uses TRBV11-2 and TRBJ2-7; possibly TRBD1 for D (6 bases). The CDR3 consists of 15 residues. CDR1 and CDR2 (germline): SGHAT, FQNNGV. The V end was cut by 0 bases, the J end by 4 bases, with 13 bases between. CDR3 bases: TGTGCCAGCAGCTTAGAGCCGGGACAAACTTACGAGCAGTACTTC. This encodes CASSLEPGQTYEQYF.

This clonotype was detected a few times. V usage is TRBV27 and J usage is TRBJ1-5, with D possibly being TRBD1 (5 bases). CDR3 size: 17 residues. In germline, CDR1 is MNHEY, CDR2 SMNVEV (reference sequence). V was clipped by 1 base and J by 0 bases, with 13 bases between them. CDR3 DNA: TGTGCCAGCAGTTTATTGGGGACGGACTATAGCAATCAGCCCCAGCATTTT. Translation gives CASSLLGTDYSNQPQHF.

This clonotype came up many times. V is TRBV2 and J is TRBJ2-7; either TRBD1 or TRBD2 may supply D (5 bases each). The V end was cut by 7 bases, the J end by 0 bases, with 10 bases between. Germline V CDR1 and CDR2: SNHLY, FYNNEI. The CDR3 is 13 residues long. The DNA of the CDR3 is TGTGCCAGCACCGGGGACCGCTCCTACGAGCAGTACTTC. The encoded protein is CASTGDRSYEQYF.

In its sample, this clonotype was seen many times. The V gene is TRBV20-1, the J gene TRBJ2-3; 12 bases map to TRBD2. V lost 6 bases to trimming and J lost 10 bases; unmatched junction nucleotides: 14. CDR1 is DFQATT, CDR2 SNEGSKA, per germline (reference sequence). The CDR3 covers 15 residues. The CDR3 is CSAIIRTSGTSSQYF. For the CDR3, the DNA is TGCAGTGCCATAATCCGGACTAGCGGGACTTCCTCGCAGTATTTT.

This clonotype was counted many times. V and J are TRBV28 and TRBJ1-2; no definite D call. The CDR3 has 15 residues. Germline-derived CDR1 and CDR2 are MDHEN and SYDVKM. Trimming shortened V by 6 bases and J by 8 bases, and 22 bases separated the two germline ends. DNA for the CDR3: TGTGCCAGCAGCCGTTCCCGCATGGGGTTAGGAGGCTACACCTTC. Amino acid sequence: CASSRSRMGLGGYTF.